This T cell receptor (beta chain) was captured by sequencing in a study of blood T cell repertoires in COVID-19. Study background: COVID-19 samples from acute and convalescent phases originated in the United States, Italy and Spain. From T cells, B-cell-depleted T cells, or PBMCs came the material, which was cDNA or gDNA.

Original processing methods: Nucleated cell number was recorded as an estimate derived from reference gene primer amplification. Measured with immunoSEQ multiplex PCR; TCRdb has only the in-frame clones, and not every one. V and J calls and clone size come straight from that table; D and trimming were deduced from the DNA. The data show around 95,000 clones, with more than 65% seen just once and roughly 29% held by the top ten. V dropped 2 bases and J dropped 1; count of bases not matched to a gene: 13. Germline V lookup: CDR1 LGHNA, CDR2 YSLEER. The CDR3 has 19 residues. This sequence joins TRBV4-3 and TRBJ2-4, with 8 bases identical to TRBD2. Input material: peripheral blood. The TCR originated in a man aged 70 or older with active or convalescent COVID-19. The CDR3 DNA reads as TGCGCCAGCAGCCAATACCCTCCAAGCGGGAGCAAGGCCAAAAACATTCAGTACTTC. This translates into CASSQYPPSGSKAKNIQYF.